A selection of T cell receptor beta chains follows, all from one sample in a study of blood T cell repertoires in COVID-19. Some clones are missing from TCRdb's copy, which holds only in-frame ones; the method was immunoSEQ multiplex PCR. The table records 150,000 to 200,000 clones, approximately 90% of them present only once. The sequenced sample was peripheral blood. These receptors all come from a woman between 50 and 59 years old with acute or convalescent COVID-19. CDR3s include the opening cysteine and the closing phenylalanine or tryptophan. Fields, in order: V gene, CDR3 protein.

>TRBV3-1/TRBV3-2
CASNAGTSGPGELFF
>TRBV30
CAWSVGQNYGYTF
>TRBV6-2/TRBV6-3
CASSYSGAADTQYF
>TRBV2
CASSYLPGLAGGEQYF
>TRBV3-1/TRBV3-2
CASSQEGRAEAFF
>TRBV27
CASRPLSGGAGGRIGELFF
>TRBV6-5
CASSYGGQGSAFF
>TRBV10-3
CAIRGDRAGETQYF
>TRBV14
CASSRTAKNTEAFF
>TRBV18
CASSLGPDGEQYF
>TRBV5-1
CASSLVPGVNTEAFF
>TRBV19
CASSSPGQGAPNEQFF
>TRBV18
CASSPTGVSHNEQFF
>TRBV9
CASSVATRADTQYF
>TRBV7-9
CASRGGIGLREQFF
>TRBV19
CASSLTGATGELFF
>TRBV6-5
CASSYNGGTAQETQYF
>TRBV5-6
CASSFGTIYEQYF
>TRBV7-9
CASSHPGTGSGGTEAFF
>TRBV19
CASSGPRDRVEEQYF
>TRBV30
CAWSFPLQGYYGYTF
>TRBV12-3/TRBV12-4
CASSLFVTGFLTF
>TRBV6-5
CASSYSGRGGASPLHF
>TRBV27
CASRPLSTVNTEAFF
>TRBV29-1
CSVSGQTYGYTF
>TRBV25-1
CASSDRVTYGYTF
>TRBV7-2
CASSLARGSGELFF
>TRBV6-2/TRBV6-3
CASSYLQGYSYNEQFF
>TRBV19
CASKTAMNTEAFF
>TRBV30
CAWREQGVNTIYF
>TRBV6-4
CASRMTGYDGYTF
>TRBV6-2/TRBV6-3
CASSYPRDEQFF
>TRBV19
CASRPSGSYEQYF
>TRBV3-1/TRBV3-2
CASSPDRDESPLHF
>TRBV9
CASSVGQRTFTDTQYF
>TRBV19
CASSIGSGTYEQYF
>TRBV11-2
CASSLTYEQYF
>TRBV6-5
CASSRGQGKGYTF
>TRBV2
CASSLRESYGYTF
>TRBV30
CAWSGRGREAFF
>TRBV29-1
CSVGDSRTEAFF
>TRBV11-3
CASSSDRGPNEQFF
>TRBV6-1
CASSQAAYSSYEQYF
>TRBV19
CASSLFDNGISNQPQHF
>TRBV11-2
CASSSLAGGVKETQYF